One sample yielded the 24 T cell receptor beta chains listed below, sequenced in a study of identical twins. TCRdb itself ran the 5' RACE reads through MiXCR, one entry per CDR3 protein. The repertoire holds 1.5 million to 2 million distinct CDR3 sequences, with under 35% as singletons. Input material: cord blood. The source of these receptors is a newborn girl in good health.

In its sample, this clonotype was seen many times. The CDR3 region is CASARTGGNEQFF. The CDR3 DNA follows: TGTGCTAGTGCCCGGACAGGGGGCAATGAGCAGTTCTTC. The rearrangement joins TRBV12-5 to TRBJ2-1; 10 bases agree with TRBD1. Unmatched junction bases numbered 3, after V lost 7 bases and J lost 6 bases. The CDR3 is 13 amino acids. Germline V gene lookup returns CDR1 LGHNT and CDR2 FRNRAP.

This clonotype came up a few times. This chain uses TRBV28 with TRBJ1-2; 9 positions agree with TRBD1. Germline-derived CDR1 and CDR2 are MDHEN and SYDVKM. The V segment lost 6 bases and the J segment 3 bases; nucleotides outside the gene matches: 5. The CDR3 runs 14 residues. CDR3: CASRPTGGDYGYTF. As DNA, the CDR3 is TGTGCCAGCAGGCCAACAGGGGGCGACTATGGCTACACCTTC.

In the case of this clonotype: This clone may be a read error of a much larger clone one base away. The V gene is TRBV5-1, the J gene TRBJ2-7, with D unresolved. The CDR3 contains 15 residues. The V gene lost 4 bases and the J gene lost 7 bases, with 21 bases spanning the gap. Germline lookup yields CDR1 SGHRS and CDR2 YFSETQ. CDR3 coding DNA: TGCGCCAGCAGCACCCTAGGGCTAACTAACAATGAGCAGTACTTC. Its protein is CASSTLGLTNNEQYF. Based on the CDR3 plus reference TRBV5-1 and TRBJ2-7, the full variable domain is KAGVTQTPRYLIKTRGQQVTLSCSPISGHRSVSWYQQTPGQGLQFLFEYFSETQRNKGNFPGRFSGRQFSNSRSEMNVSTLELGDSALYLCASSTLGLTNNEQYFGPGTRLTVT.

This chain connects TRBV4-1 to TRBJ2-5, with 8 bases that match TRBD2. Germline CDR1 MGHRA, CDR2 YSYEKL. CDR3 length: 14 residues. Trimming cost V 4 bases and J 3 bases; bases outside gene matches: 4. This chain's CDR3 is CASSRGSGEETQYF. Written as DNA, the CDR3 is TGCGCCAGCAGCCGAGGTAGCGGGGAAGAGACCCAGTACTTC.

This clonotype was detected only a few times. The rearrangement links TRBV20-1 to TRBJ2-1; a possible D gene is TRBD2 (5 bases). The CDR3 extends over 14 amino acids. Per the germline V gene, CDR1 is DFQATT and CDR2 is SNEGSKA (reference sequence). The V and J ends lost 1 base and 9 bases respectively, with 16 bases between them. The CDR3 loop is CSARALQSRGEQFF. The CDR3, as DNA: TGCAGTGCTAGAGCCCTACAGAGCCGGGGTGAGCAGTTCTTC.

The J gene is TRBJ2-1, the V gene TRBV18; the D gene could be TRBD1 or TRBD2 (6 bases each). CDR1 is KGHSH and CDR2 is LQKENI in the germline V gene. Trimming pared 8 bases from V and 8 bases from J, leaving 19 bases between. This CDR3 spans 14 amino acids. The CDR3 coding sequence is TGTGCCAGCCTGCTAAGGGGGGACGGATATGAGCAGTTCTTC. Translated, it gives CASLLRGDGYEQFF.

This clonotype was seen a few times. The rearrangement uses TRBV18 and TRBJ2-5, with a tentative D call TRBD1 (5 bases). V lost 8 bases to trimming and J lost 2 bases, with 9 bases between them. CDR3 length: 12 amino acids. CDR1 is KGHSH, CDR2 LQKENI, per germline. The CDR3 bases are TGTGCCAGCACGACAGCGCAAGAGACCCAGTACTTC. The encoded protein is CASTTAQETQYF.

The chain uses TRBV15 and TRBJ1-1, with 7 bases fitting TRBD1. Germline V lookup: CDR1 LNHNV, CDR2 YYDKDF (reference sequence). V dropped 5 bases and J dropped 2; count of bases not matched to a gene: 2. The CDR3 runs 13 residues. The CDR3 sequence: CATSGDSNTEAFF. As DNA, the CDR3 is TGTGCCACCAGCGGGGACAGTAACACTGAAGCTTTCTTT.

The chain combines TRBV20-1 with TRBJ2-2; the D call may be TRBD1 or TRBD2 (5 bases each). V dropped 2 bases and J dropped 5 bases, with 15 bases sitting between them. The CDR3 totals 15 residues. Germline CDR1 reads DFQATT; CDR2 reads SNEGSKA (reference sequence). For the CDR3, the DNA is TGCAGTGCTAGAATAACGGGACGAACTACCGGGGAGCTGTTTTTT. It yields the protein CSARITGRTTGELFF.

This clonotype was picked up a small number of times. The V gene is TRBV20-1, the J gene TRBJ2-3; possible D gene TRBD2, 6 bases. The CDR3 consists of 16 residues. The V and J ends lost 3 bases and 1 base respectively, with 17 bases between them. Germline V gene data show CDR1 as DFQATT and CDR2 as SNEGSKA (reference sequence). CDR3 in amino acids: CSASGRAPGGTDTQYF. The CDR3 nucleotides are TGCAGTGCTAGCGGGCGGGCTCCGGGAGGCACAGATACGCAGTATTTT.

Comment on this clonotype: At one boundary the junction diverges from the germline segment, which might be a read error. The V call is TRBV5-1, the J call TRBJ2-7; D possibly matches TRBD1 or TRBD2 (5 bases each). The CDR3 sequence is 15 residues long. From germline, CDR1 is SGHRS and CDR2 YFSETQ. DNA of the CDR3: TGCGCCAGCAGCTTGGACAGGCCGAACACCGGGGAGCTGTACTTC. This sequence encodes CASSLDRPNTGELYF. The whole variable domain, filled in from reference TRBV5-1 and TRBJ2-7, reads KAGVTQTPRYLIKTRGQQVTLSCSPISGHRSVSWYQQTPGQGLQFLFEYFSETQRNKGNFPGRFSGRQFSNSRSEMNVSTLELGDSALYLCASSLDRPNTGELYFGPGTRLTVT.

This clonotype has more than one count but fewer than ten. This chain connects TRBV6-6 to TRBJ2-4; D unclear. The assigned J gene may be wrong: the sequence end matches TRBJ2-5 better. This CDR3 is 14 amino acids long. Per germline, CDR1 MNHNY and CDR2 SVGAGI (reference sequence). CDR3 region: CASSSPFLSETQYF. The CDR3 DNA is TGTGCCAGCAGCTCTCCTTTTCTGTCAGAGACCCAGTACTTC.

Regarding this clonotype: Just one base apart from a much larger clone, this may be a read error. V gene TRBV5-1 combines with J gene TRBJ2-7, with 7 nucleotides matching TRBD2. V lost 2 bases to trimming and J lost 7 bases; unmatched junction nucleotides: 12. The germline CDR1 and CDR2 sequences are SGHRS and YFSETQ. This CDR3 is 15 amino acids long. DNA of the CDR3: TGCGCCAGCAGCTTCAGCGGGGATACCTACAATGAGCAGTACTTC. Protein: CASSFSGDTYNEQYF.

A word on this clonotype: Mismatch with germline at one junction end may stem from a read error. This sequence joins TRBV20-1 and TRBJ2-3, with D perhaps TRBD2 (6 bases). Germline values: CDR1 DFQATT, CDR2 SNEGSKA (reference sequence). This CDR3 comprises 15 residues. The CDR3 sequence is CSARAQRAGTGTQYF. The CDR3 bases are TGCAGTGCTAGAGCCCAGCGGGCCGGCACAGGTACGCAGTATTTT.

This clonotype turned up a few times. The chain carries TRBV5-1 and TRBJ2-3; a weak D match, TRBD1 (5 bases). Germline assignment: CDR1 SGHRS and CDR2 YFSETQ. Trimming stripped 0 bases from V and 2 bases from J, with 13 bases between. The CDR3 is 16 residues long. The CDR3 DNA is TGCGCCAGCAGCTTGGAGGGGTACCTTTTCACAGATACGCAGTATTTT. Translation gives CASSLEGYLFTDTQYF.

This clonotype was observed a few times. The CDR3 sequence is CASSLAGRGQPQHF. CDR3 in DNA: TGCGCCAGCAGCTTGGCAGGGAGGGGTCAGCCCCAGCATTTT. This chain links TRBV5-1 with TRBJ1-5, with a tentative D call TRBD1 (5 bases). This CDR3 spans 14 amino acids. With 0 bases removed from V and 6 bases from J, the gap between germline ends came to 10 bases. Germline CDR1 reads SGHRS; CDR2 reads YFSETQ. Filled out from reference TRBV5-1 and TRBJ1-5, the complete variable domain reads KAGVTQTPRYLIKTRGQQVTLSCSPISGHRSVSWYQQTPGQGLQFLFEYFSETQRNKGNFPGRFSGRQFSNSRSEMNVSTLELGDSALYLCASSLAGRGQPQHFGDGTRLSIL.

The chain has TRBV28 and TRBJ2-3; no clear D gene. Germline V gene sequence: CDR1 MDHEN, CDR2 SYDVKM. Deletions cut 6 bases from V and 0 bases from J, with 10 bases between. This CDR3 comprises 14 residues. CDR3 coding DNA: TGTGCCAGCAGCGACTCCTACAGCACAGATACGCAGTATTTT. Translating gives CASSDSYSTDTQYF. Looking up the rest from reference TRBV28 and TRBJ2-3 gives the full variable domain: DVKVTQSSRYLVKRTGEKVFLECVQDMDHENMFWYRQDPGLGLRLIYFSYDVKMKEKGDIPEGYSVSREKKERFSLILESASTNQTSMYLCASSDSYSTDTQYFGPGTRLTVL.

This sequence joins TRBV28 and TRBJ2-3; 8 bases line up with TRBD2. Germline CDR1 and CDR2: MDHEN and SYDVKM. V trimming: 3 bases; J trimming: 2 bases; junction bases outside the gene matches: 4. The CDR3 runs 15 residues. The CDR3 spells CASSLLTSVTDTQYF. In DNA form, the CDR3 reads TGTGCCAGCAGTTTGCTGACTAGCGTCACAGATACGCAGTATTTT.

This rearrangement joins TRBV9 to TRBJ1-2; 7 bases match TRBD1. CDR1 and CDR2 (germline): SGDLS, YYNGEE. This CDR3 is built from 13 residues. V gave up 3 bases and J gave up 5 bases; unmatched junction bases: 4. CDR3 sequence (DNA): TGTGCCAGCAGCGCACAGGGGTGGTATGGCTACACCTTC. Its protein is CASSAQGWYGYTF.

This clonotype was picked up a small number of times. The V and J genes are TRBV20-1 and TRBJ2-7; maybe TRBD2 (6 bases). There are 13 residues in the CDR3. Between the trimmed V and J ends, which lost 6 bases and 2 bases, there was a span of 14 bases. From germline, CDR1 is DFQATT and CDR2 SNEGSKA (reference sequence). The CDR3 nucleotides are TGCAGTGCGCCGGGACTTACCACCTACGAGCAGTACTTC. Its protein is CSAPGLTTYEQYF.

The J gene is TRBJ2-5, the V gene TRBV3-1, with 9 bases identical to TRBD2. CDR3 size: 16 residues. CDR1 LGHDT and CDR2 YNNKEL come from the germline V gene (reference sequence). With 4 bases clipped from V and 4 bases from J, the junction kept 10 bases outside the gene matches. This CDR3 reads CASSPIGLAGVETQYF. Here the CDR3 DNA reads TGTGCCAGCAGCCCAATTGGTTTAGCGGGGGTAGAGACCCAGTACTTC.

The CDR3, as DNA: TGTGCCAGCAGTGAAAACAGGGATCAGCCCCAGCATTTT. Protein product: CASSENRDQPQHF. This chain joins TRBV6-4 and TRBJ1-5; possible D gene TRBD1, 6 bases. Trimming cost V 3 bases and J 5 bases, with 8 bases left between them. This CDR3 is built from 13 residues. Germline CDR1 and CDR2: MRHNA and SNTAGT.

Only a few counts were recorded for this clonotype. V and J are TRBV29-1 and TRBJ2-7; 7 bases fit TRBD1. V dropped 7 bases and J dropped 6; count of bases not matched to a gene: 12. Germline CDR1 and CDR2: SQVTM and ANQGSEA. The length of the CDR3 is 13 residues. The CDR3 DNA reads TGCAGCGCCGGGGACAGCCCTTCCCTCGAGCAGTACTTC. This translates into CSAGDSPSLEQYF.

This chain links TRBV7-2 with TRBJ1-5, with D perhaps matching TRBD1 (6 bases). The V end lost 1 base, the J end lost 2 bases, and 12 bases lay between the germline ends. Germline-derived CDR1 and CDR2 are SGHTA and FQGNSA. This CDR3 is 16 amino acids long. The CDR3 DNA sequence: TGTGCCAGCAGCTTAGTAGGGGCAGGGGGCAATCAGCCCCAGCATTTT. Amino acids: CASSLVGAGGNQPQHF.